This T cell receptor beta chain was documented in a study of blood T cell repertoires in COVID-19. As for the study in general: The samples span acute and convalescent COVID-19 from the United States, Italy and Spain.

The CDR3 spans 15 residues. V was clipped by 7 bases and J by 3 bases, with 19 bases between them. The germline V gene encodes CDR1 SGHNT and CDR2 YYREEE (reference sequence). Across under 25 US areas, participants ranged in age from about 18 to 90 years. Self-reported history from a screening survey and questionnaire set each donor's cohort. Donors in Cohort 3 who had recovered were those with two negative PCRs, healthcare professional clearance, or resolution of their symptoms. Sequenced by immunoSEQ multiplex PCR; TCRdb stores in-frame clones only, minus some. This table has more than 200,000 clones, around 90% appearing once.

The TCR originated in a woman younger than 30 who had recovered from COVID-19. V usage is TRBV5-4 and J usage is TRBJ1-2; D is unresolved. Sample: PBMCs or T cells enriched from blood (not recorded which). The CDR3 loop reads CASAPRISADYGYTF. The CDR3 bases are TGTGCCAGCGCACCGAGAATTAGCGCAGACTATGGCTACACCTTC.